A single sample gave rise to the 20 T cell receptor beta chains below, sequenced in a study of T cell responses to AZD1222 COVID-19 vaccine listed by TCRdb under 2021. What the time point label conveys for this sample: sample from adult after SARS-CoV-2 infection, after symptom onset. Library creation used the immunoSEQ multiplex PCR assay. As stored in TCRdb, this immuneACCESS dataset retains in-frame rearrangements with V and J assigned. A fraction of the clones does not appear; measured against another copy, unresolved V genes explain less than half of the discrepancy, and the remainder lacks a known reason. Within this sample are 150,000 to 160,000 clones, with roughly nine tenths of them counted one time only. Roughly 7% of the sample is taken by the ten largest. The specimen comprised peripheral blood, sampled after recovery from COVID-19. These receptors were taken from an adult who had recovered from COVID-19.

This clone was recorded only once. The J gene is TRBJ2-2, the V gene TRBV5-4, with D tentatively TRBD1 (6 bases). CDR1 is SGHNT, CDR2 YYREEE, per germline (reference sequence). The V gene lost 1 base and the J gene lost 2 bases, with 9 bases spanning the gap. This CDR3 has 15 amino acids. This CDR3 is CASSLLQGNTGELFF. Here the CDR3 DNA reads TGTGCCAGCAGCTTGCTACAGGGAAACACCGGGGAGCTGTTTTTT.

The chain links TRBV6-5 to TRBJ1-1; the D is unclear. Trimming took off 6 bases at V and 1 base at J, with 6 bases between the two ends. This CDR3 is built from 12 residues. Germline assignment: CDR1 MNHEY and CDR2 SVGAGI. This CDR3 is CASRAGNTEAFF. The CDR3 DNA sequence: TGTGCCAGCAGGGCAGGGAACACTGAAGCTTTCTTT.

This chain uses TRBV24-1 with TRBJ2-7; TRBD1 might be the D (7 bases). This CDR3 spans 13 amino acids. V lost 6 bases and J 5 bases, leaving 13 bases between the germline ends. Germline V gives CDR1 KGHDR, CDR2 SFDVKD. Here the CDR3 DNA reads TGTGCCACCAGTAGGCAGGGGGGCCACGAGCAGTACTTC. Translation: CATSRQGGHEQYF.

The chain joins TRBV2 to TRBJ1-3; 7 bases map to TRBD1. The CDR3 length is 14 residues. V dropped 6 bases and J dropped 1; count of bases not matched to a gene: 3. Germline V gives CDR1 SNHLY, CDR2 FYNNEI. CDR3 sequence reads: CASRGQLSGNTIYF. CDR3 DNA: TGTGCCAGCAGGGGACAGCTGTCTGGAAACACCATATATTTT.

This rearrangement joins TRBV4-1 to TRBJ2-2, with no clear D. Germline CDR1 and CDR2: MGHRA and YSYEKL. V lost 0 bases and J lost 1, with 6 bases in between. The CDR3 has 15 residues. In nucleotides, the CDR3 is TGCGCCAGCAGCCAAGATATGGGGAACACCGGGGAGCTGTTTTTT. The encoded protein is CASSQDMGNTGELFF.

The CDR3 DNA reads TGTGCCAGCAGTTTAAGAGGTCTCTACGAGCAGTACTTC. Translated: CASSLRGLYEQYF. This chain uses TRBV27 with TRBJ2-7, with D uncertain. CDR1 MNHEY and CDR2 SMNVEV come from the germline V gene (reference sequence). The V end was cut by 2 bases, the J end by 3 bases, with 8 bases between. The length of the CDR3 is 13 residues.

The chain carries TRBV2 and TRBJ1-1, with 7 nucleotides matching TRBD1. With V trimmed by 4 bases and J by 11 bases, 4 bases remained unmatched. CDR3 size: 11 residues. CDR1 and CDR2 from the germline V gene are SNHLY and FYNNEI. CDR3 nucleotide sequence: TGTGCCAGCAGTGGCGACAGGGTTGCTTTCTTT. Translated: CASSGDRVAFF.

The chain employs TRBV15 and TRBJ1-5; 8 bases agree with TRBD1. The CDR3 has 15 residues. CDR1 and CDR2 from the germline V gene are LNHNV and YYDKDF (reference sequence). V shed 2 bases and J 4 bases; nucleotides not matched to a gene: 4. CDR3: CATSRPGQENQPQHF. As DNA, the CDR3 is TGTGCCACCAGCAGACCGGGACAGGAGAATCAGCCCCAGCATTTT.

This chain joins TRBV29-1 and TRBJ1-2, with a weak D call TRBD1 (6 bases). Looked up from germline, CDR1 is SQVTM and CDR2 is ANQGSEA. The CDR3 covers 12 residues. V lost 7 bases and J 2 bases, leaving 11 bases between the germline ends. The CDR3 loop is CSGETGNYGYTF. CDR3 nucleotide sequence: TGCAGCGGGGAGACAGGCAACTATGGCTACACCTTC.

This rearrangement joins TRBV29-1 to TRBJ2-7; 7 bases match TRBD1. CDR1 and CDR2 (germline): SQVTM, ANQGSEA. The CDR3 is 14 amino acids. V trimming: 5 bases; J trimming: 1 base; junction bases outside the gene matches: 8. The CDR3 nucleotides read TGCAGCGTTTCTGGGACAGAGCGATCCTACGAGCAGTACTTC. Translated, it gives CSVSGTERSYEQYF.

CDR3 sequence reads: CASSPSGGNQPQHF. CDR3 DNA sequence: TGTGCCAGCAGCCCTAGCGGAGGCAATCAGCCCCAGCATTTT. The genes are TRBV7-3 and TRBJ1-5; D is uncertain. Germline values: CDR1 SGHTA, CDR2 FQGTGA. The CDR3 runs to 14 residues. The ends were cut back, 5 bases at V and 2 bases at J, with 10 bases in the middle.

The chain carries TRBV5-3 and TRBJ1-1; D is perhaps TRBD1 (5 bases). TRBV5-3 is filed as an ORF, its function uncertain. V lost 0 bases, J lost 4 bases, and 13 bases lay in between. This CDR3 spans 15 amino acids. CDR3 coding DNA: TGTGCCAGAAGCTTGGTTGGGGGTTCGGGCACTGAAGCTTTCTTT. As protein: CARSLVGGSGTEAFF.

The chain combines TRBV4-2 with TRBJ2-5, with D perhaps given as TRBD1 or TRBD2 (7 bases each). V gave up 1 base and J gave up 1 base, with 19 bases separating them. Germline loops: CDR1 LGHNA, CDR2 YNFKEQ. This CDR3 has 18 residues. CDR3: CASSQGDRLAGVQETQYF. CDR3 nucleotides: TGTGCCAGCAGCCAAGGGGACAGACTGGCGGGAGTCCAAGAGACCCAGTACTTC.

The chain links TRBV27 to TRBJ1-5; 9 bases match TRBD1. Unmatched junction bases numbered 4, after V lost 6 bases and J lost 4 bases. Germline CDR1 is MNHEY and CDR2 is SMNVEV (reference sequence). The CDR3 consists of 14 residues. CDR3 coding DNA: TGTGCCAGCAGACGGGACAGGGATAATCAGCCCCAGCATTTT. Translated, it gives CASRRDRDNQPQHF.

The chain uses TRBV2 and TRBJ1-6, with D possibly matching TRBD1 (5 bases). The CDR3 totals 12 residues. The V gene's germline CDR1 is SNHLY and CDR2 FYNNEI. V gave up 7 bases and J gave up 10 bases, with 11 bases separating them. The CDR3 reads CASTKRDSPLHF. DNA of the CDR3: TGTGCCAGCACCAAACGGGACTCACCCCTCCACTTT.

The chain uses TRBV27 and TRBJ2-1; 10 bases are a match to TRBD1. The CDR3 has 16 amino acids. The germline V gene has CDR1 MNHEY and CDR2 SMNVEV (reference sequence). J was trimmed by 5 bases and V by 4 bases; bases with no gene match: 8. CDR3 DNA: TGTGCCAGCAGTTATTTCCGGACAGGGGGTAACAATGAGCAGTTCTTC. Its translation is CASSYFRTGGNNEQFF.

The CDR3 protein is CASSYGGRDEQYF. CDR3 DNA: TGTGCCAGCAGCTATGGGGGGAGGGACGAGCAGTACTTC. The chain uses TRBV7-3 and TRBJ2-7; TRBD2 agrees at 7 bases. Trimming cost V 4 bases and J 5 bases; bases outside gene matches: 5. CDR1 is SGHTA, CDR2 FQGTGA, per germline. The CDR3 sequence is 13 residues long. Based on the CDR3 plus reference TRBV7-3 and TRBJ2-7, the full variable domain is GAGVSQTPSNKVTEKGKYVELRCDPISGHTALYWYRQSLGQGPEFLIYFQGTGAADDSGLPNDRFFAVRPEGSVSTLKIQRTERGDSAVYLCASSYGGRDEQYFGPGTRLTVT.

V and J are TRBV6-1 and TRBJ1-3, with no clear D. The germline V gene has CDR1 MNHNS and CDR2 SASEGT. The V end lost 3 bases, the J end lost 0 bases, and 12 bases lay between the germline ends. This CDR3 spans 16 amino acids. The CDR3 DNA sequence: TGTGCCAGCAGTGATGAAGGGTCTCACTCTGGAAACACCATATATTTT. It yields the protein CASSDEGSHSGNTIYF.

This chain joins TRBV15 and TRBJ1-1; 7 bases align to TRBD1. The CDR3 sequence is 15 residues long. CDR1 and CDR2 from the germline V gene are LNHNV and YYDKDF (reference sequence). With V trimmed by 5 bases and J by 0 bases, 6 bases remained unmatched. CDR3 amino acids: CATSPATGLNTEAFF. Written as DNA, the CDR3 is TGTGCCACCAGCCCTGCGACAGGGTTGAACACTGAAGCTTTCTTT.

This chain joins TRBV20-1 and TRBJ2-7; D may be TRBD1 (5 bases). Germline V gene data show CDR1 as DFQATT and CDR2 as SNEGSKA (reference sequence). This CDR3 contains 13 residues. Trimming removed 3 bases at V and 2 bases at J, with 11 bases between. CDR3 amino acids: CSASRDRPYEQYF. CDR3 DNA: TGCAGTGCTAGTCGAGACAGACCCTACGAGCAGTACTTC.